These T cell receptor beta chains were read from a single sample in a study of T-cell reconstitution after alpha-beta-depleted transplantation in children. TCRdb processed the PCR reads anew with MiXCR; each CDR3 protein has one entry. The table includes around 800,000 distinct CDR3 sequences, roughly 16% detected once. Specimen: PBMCs, mostly from graft donor cells, collected 360 days after TCRalphabeta/CD19-depleted stem cell transplant. The receptors were gathered from a male patient aged 5 to 17 who had a stem cell transplant for acute lymphoblastic leukemia, so the T cells may come from the graft donor. The CDR3 runs from the conserved cysteine through the conserved F or W. Each record gives: CDR3 DNA, CDR3 protein, V gene, CDR3 length, clone size, D gene, J gene. D genes are given only for firm matches. Where a row states a size, it is once, few, many or the class of an expanded clone; other rows omit it.

CDR3nt: TGTGCCAGCAGACCCTCGCTCGGGGCGGGAGGGCTTCTGGATGAGCAGTTCTTC
CDR3aa: CASRPSLGAGGLLDEQFF
v_gene: TRBV6-4
len: 18
abundance: -
d_gene: TRBD2
j_gene: TRBJ2-1

CDR3nt: TGTGCCAGCAGTGGTGCGATCCGGGACAAGCTTTATGGCTACACCTTC
CDR3aa: CASSGAIRDKLYGYTF
v_gene: TRBV6-1
len: 16
abundance: few
d_gene: -
j_gene: TRBJ1-2

CDR3nt: TGTGCCAGCAGTTACGGGACAGCGAAGGGTCACGATGAGCAGTTCTTC
CDR3aa: CASSYGTAKGHDEQFF
v_gene: TRBV6-2/TRBV6-3
len: 16
abundance: many
d_gene: TRBD1
j_gene: TRBJ2-1

CDR3nt: TGTGCCAGCAGTTACGACAGGGGTTATAACACCGGGGAGCTGTTTTTT
CDR3aa: CASSYDRGYNTGELFF
v_gene: TRBV6-5
len: 16
abundance: -
d_gene: TRBD1
j_gene: TRBJ2-2

CDR3nt: TGTGCCAGCTTGTCGGGACTAGCGGCGAATGAGCAGTTCTTC
CDR3aa: CASLSGLAANEQFF
v_gene: TRBV2
len: 14
abundance: -
d_gene: TRBD2
j_gene: TRBJ2-1

CDR3nt: TGTGCCAGTAGTATAGGAGATGAGCAGTTCTTC
CDR3aa: CASSIGDEQFF
v_gene: TRBV19
len: 11
abundance: many
d_gene: -
j_gene: TRBJ2-1

CDR3nt: TGCAGCGCCGAAACAGGGGGTTTCTCCTACAATGAGCAGTTCTTC
CDR3aa: CSAETGGFSYNEQFF
v_gene: TRBV29-1
len: 15
abundance: -
d_gene: TRBD1
j_gene: TRBJ2-1

CDR3nt: TGTGCCAGCAGCCCCGGAGGGCGGGAGTTCCACAATGAGCAGTTCTTC
CDR3aa: CASSPGGREFHNEQFF
v_gene: TRBV12-3/TRBV12-4
len: 16
abundance: few
d_gene: TRBD2
j_gene: TRBJ2-1

CDR3nt: TGTGCCAGCAGCCAAGATCTGTTGGGTTACAATGAGCAGTTCTTC
CDR3aa: CASSQDLLGYNEQFF
v_gene: TRBV3-1
len: 15
abundance: few
d_gene: -
j_gene: TRBJ2-1

CDR3nt: TGTGCCACCAGTGACGGACTAGCGGGAGGTCCCTACGAGCAGTACTTC
CDR3aa: CATSDGLAGGPYEQYF
v_gene: TRBV24-1
len: 16
abundance: -
d_gene: TRBD2
j_gene: TRBJ2-7

CDR3nt: TGCAGCGTTGCCGGGACAGACTATGGCTACACCTTC
CDR3aa: CSVAGTDYGYTF
v_gene: TRBV29-1
len: 12
abundance: few
d_gene: TRBD1
j_gene: TRBJ1-2

CDR3nt: TGTGCCAGCAGCTTGAGTCCGGCATCCTCCTACGAGCAGTACTTC
CDR3aa: CASSLSPASSYEQYF
v_gene: TRBV7-6
len: 15
abundance: -
d_gene: -
j_gene: TRBJ2-7

CDR3nt: TGCGCCAGCAGCCAATTTACTAGCGGGAGGGCCAGTACCGGGGAGCTGTTTTTT
CDR3aa: CASSQFTSGRASTGELFF
v_gene: TRBV4-1
len: 18
abundance: many
d_gene: TRBD2
j_gene: TRBJ2-2

CDR3nt: TGTGCCAGCAGCTTAGCGCCTTGGCTAGCAGGGGCCGACAATGAGCAGTTCTTC
CDR3aa: CASSLAPWLAGADNEQFF
v_gene: TRBV7-6
len: 18
abundance: few
d_gene: -
j_gene: TRBJ2-1

CDR3nt: TGCAGTGCTAGTGTCCGGGATTCTTTGGACACTGAAGCTTTCTTT
CDR3aa: CSASVRDSLDTEAFF
v_gene: TRBV20-1
len: 15
abundance: few
d_gene: -
j_gene: TRBJ1-1

CDR3nt: TGTGCCAGCAGCCCCTATGGTTACTTC
CDR3aa: CASSPYGYF
v_gene: TRBV27
len: 9
abundance: few
d_gene: -
j_gene: TRBJ2-5

CDR3nt: TGTGCCAGCTCATTAGGAGGTAGCGGAAACGAGCAGTACTTC
CDR3aa: CASSLGGSGNEQYF
v_gene: TRBV18
len: 14
abundance: few
d_gene: -
j_gene: TRBJ2-7

CDR3nt: TGTGCCAGCAGCAGGACAGCTTTTAATCAGCCCCAGCATTTT
CDR3aa: CASSRTAFNQPQHF
v_gene: TRBV27
len: 14
abundance: many
d_gene: -
j_gene: TRBJ1-5

CDR3nt: TGTGCCAGCAGTACAGCCCCCCTAGCGGGGGGGACAGATACGCAGTATTTT
CDR3aa: CASSTAPLAGGTDTQYF
v_gene: TRBV27
len: 17
abundance: -
d_gene: TRBD2
j_gene: TRBJ2-3

CDR3nt: TGCAGTGCGGGGTACTCCTACGAGCAGTACTTC
CDR3aa: CSAGYSYEQYF
v_gene: TRBV20-1
len: 11
abundance: few
d_gene: -
j_gene: TRBJ2-7

CDR3nt: TGTGCCAGCACCCAGGGCCGGCAGTATGAGACCCAGTACTTC
CDR3aa: CASTQGRQYETQYF
v_gene: TRBV6-1
len: 14
abundance: few
d_gene: -
j_gene: TRBJ2-5

CDR3nt: TGTGCTAGTGGTCCCCCCCTGGTAGCGGGAAGGAATGAGCAGTTCTTC
CDR3aa: CASGPPLVAGRNEQFF
v_gene: TRBV12-5
len: 16
abundance: -
d_gene: TRBD2
j_gene: TRBJ2-1

CDR3nt: TGTGCCAGCAGTCACAGACAGACTCTCTACGAGCAGTACTTC
CDR3aa: CASSHRQTLYEQYF
v_gene: TRBV12-3/TRBV12-4
len: 14
abundance: -
d_gene: -
j_gene: TRBJ2-7